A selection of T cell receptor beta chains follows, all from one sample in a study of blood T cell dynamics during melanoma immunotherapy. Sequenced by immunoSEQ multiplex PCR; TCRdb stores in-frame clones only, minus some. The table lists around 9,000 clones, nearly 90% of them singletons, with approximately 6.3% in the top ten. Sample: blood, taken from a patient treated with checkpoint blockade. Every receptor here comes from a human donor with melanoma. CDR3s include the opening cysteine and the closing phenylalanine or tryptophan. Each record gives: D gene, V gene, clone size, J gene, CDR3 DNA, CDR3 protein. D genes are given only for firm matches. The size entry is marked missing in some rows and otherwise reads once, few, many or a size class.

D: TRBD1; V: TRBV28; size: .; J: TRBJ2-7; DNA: TGTGCCAGCAGCTCCTCGACGGGATACAGGGGATGGACGTACGAGCAGTACTTC; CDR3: CASSSSTGYRGWTYEQYF
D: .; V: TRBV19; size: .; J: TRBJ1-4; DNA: TGTGCCAGTAGTCAACAGGGAGGACTGTTTTTT; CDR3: CASSQQGGLFF
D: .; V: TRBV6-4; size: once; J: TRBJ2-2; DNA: TGTGCCAGCAGTGACCAGGGGAACACCGGGGAGCTGTTTTTT; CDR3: CASSDQGNTGELFF
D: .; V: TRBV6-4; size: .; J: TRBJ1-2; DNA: TGTGCCAGCCCACTGGAGGAGTGGTTGTTAGATGGCTACACCTTC; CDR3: CASPLEEWLLDGYTF
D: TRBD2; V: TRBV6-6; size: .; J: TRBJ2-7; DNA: TGTGCCAGCAGTCCGTGGACTAGCAGCTACGAGCAGTACTTC; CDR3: CASSPWTSSYEQYF
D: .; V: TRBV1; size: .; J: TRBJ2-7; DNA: TGCACCAGCAGCCAAGATCAACCCATCACGGCGCAGTACTTC; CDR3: CTSSQDQPITAQYF
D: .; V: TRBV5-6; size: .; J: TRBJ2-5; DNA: TGTGCCAGCAGCGGAAGACCTATTCAAGAGACCCAGTACTTC; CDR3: CASSGRPIQETQYF
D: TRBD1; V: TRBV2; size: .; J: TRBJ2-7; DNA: TGTGCCAGCAAGAGGGACAGGGGGTTCGACGAGCAGTACTTC; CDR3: CASKRDRGFDEQYF
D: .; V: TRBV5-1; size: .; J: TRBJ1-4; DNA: TGCGCCAGCAGCTCAACCGGGCGTAATGAAAAACTGTTTTTT; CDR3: CASSSTGRNEKLFF
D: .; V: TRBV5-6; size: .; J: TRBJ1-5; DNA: TGTGCCAGCAGCTCCCAGGGAAGCAATCAGCCCCAGCATTTT; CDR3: CASSSQGSNQPQHF
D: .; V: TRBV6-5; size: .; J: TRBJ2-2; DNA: TGTGCCAGCAGTTACTCTTTCACCGGGGAGCTGTTTTTT; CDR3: CASSYSFTGELFF
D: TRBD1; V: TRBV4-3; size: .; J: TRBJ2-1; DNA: TGCGCCAGCAGCCAAGATTTTGGACAGGCCGATCTTTGGTCTTGGAATGAGCAGTTCTTC; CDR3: CASSQDFGQADLWSWNEQFF
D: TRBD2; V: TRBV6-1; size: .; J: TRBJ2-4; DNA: TGTGCCAGCAGTGAAGTACTGACTAGCGGGAGATGGGACATTCAGTACTTC; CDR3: CASSEVLTSGRWDIQYF